This TCR beta chain was found in a study of blood T cell repertoires in COVID-19. Overall study: Sites across the United States, Italy and Spain contributed samples from acute and convalescent COVID-19. From T cells, B-cell-depleted T cells, or PBMCs came the material, which was cDNA or gDNA.

How the authors handled the data: Amplified reference gene primers provided the basis for estimating nucleated cell counts. Clones were sequenced by immunoSEQ multiplex PCR, and TCRdb holds only the in-frame ones, with some missing. For V, J and clone size, that table is used; D and trimming come from the DNA. The table includes 270,000 or so clones, 85% to 90% detected once. The CDR3 runs 16 residues. CDR1 and CDR2 from the germline V gene are MNHNS and SASEGT. The trim removed 4 bases at V and 5 bases at J, leaving 8 bases unmatched. Followed longitudinally, the Seattle patients had been enrolled during active infection.

This receptor was identified in a woman in her twenties or thirties with COVID-19, enrolled during active disease. V and J are TRBV6-1 and TRBJ2-5; 12 nucleotides align to TRBD2. The sample taken for sequencing was peripheral blood. CDR3 sequence: CASSGNYGTSGETQYF. CDR3 nucleotides: TGTGCCAGCAGTGGAAATTACGGGACTAGCGGGGAGACCCAGTACTTC.